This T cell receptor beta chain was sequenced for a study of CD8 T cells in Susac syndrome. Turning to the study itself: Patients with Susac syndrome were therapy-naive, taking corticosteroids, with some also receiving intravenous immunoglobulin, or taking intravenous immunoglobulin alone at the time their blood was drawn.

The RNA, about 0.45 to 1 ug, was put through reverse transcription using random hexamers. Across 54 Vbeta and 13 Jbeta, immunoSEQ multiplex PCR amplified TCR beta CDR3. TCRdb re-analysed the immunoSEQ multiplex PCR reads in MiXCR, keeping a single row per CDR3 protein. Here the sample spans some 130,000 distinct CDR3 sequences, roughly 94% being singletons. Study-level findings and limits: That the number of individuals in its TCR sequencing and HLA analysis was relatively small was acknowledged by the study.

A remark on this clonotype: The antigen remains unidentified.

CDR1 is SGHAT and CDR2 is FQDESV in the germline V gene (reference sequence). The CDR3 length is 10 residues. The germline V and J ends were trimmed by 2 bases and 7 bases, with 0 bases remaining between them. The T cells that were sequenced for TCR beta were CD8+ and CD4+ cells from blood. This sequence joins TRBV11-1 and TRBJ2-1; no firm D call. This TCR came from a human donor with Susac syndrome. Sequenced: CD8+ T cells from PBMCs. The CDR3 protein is CASSLNEQFF. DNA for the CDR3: TGTGCCAGCAGCTTAAATGAGCAGTTCTTC.